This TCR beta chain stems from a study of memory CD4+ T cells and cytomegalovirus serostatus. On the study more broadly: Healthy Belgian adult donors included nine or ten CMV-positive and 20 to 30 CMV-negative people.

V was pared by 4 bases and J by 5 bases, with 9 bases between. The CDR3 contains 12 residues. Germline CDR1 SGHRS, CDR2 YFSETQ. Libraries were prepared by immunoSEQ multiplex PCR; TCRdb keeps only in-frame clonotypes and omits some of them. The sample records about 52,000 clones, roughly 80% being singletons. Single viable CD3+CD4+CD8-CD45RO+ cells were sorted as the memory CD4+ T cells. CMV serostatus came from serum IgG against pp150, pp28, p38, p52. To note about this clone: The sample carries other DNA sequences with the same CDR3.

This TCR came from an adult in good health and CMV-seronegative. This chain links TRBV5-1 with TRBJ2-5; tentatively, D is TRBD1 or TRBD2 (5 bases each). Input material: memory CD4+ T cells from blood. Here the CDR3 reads CASSREGETQYF. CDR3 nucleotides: TGCGCCAGCAGCCGCGAGGGGGAGACCCAGTACTTC. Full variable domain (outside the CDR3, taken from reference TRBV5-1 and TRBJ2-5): KAGVTQTPRYLIKTRGQQVTLSCSPISGHRSVSWYQQTPGQGLQFLFEYFSETQRNKGNFPGRFSGRQFSNSRSEMNVSTLELGDSALYLCASSREGETQYFGPGTRLLVL.